This entry lists 14 T cell receptor beta chains sequenced from one sample in a study of PD-1 blockade in classical Hodgkin lymphoma. This table comes from immunoSEQ multiplex PCR, and its TCRdb copy is limited to in-frame clones, with some not included. Of more than 800 clones listed, more than 75% are singletons. No patient escaped relapse after autologous stem cell transplantation, and brentuximab vedotin exposure varied. The source was peripheral blood mononuclear cells (PBMCs), collected at baseline. These receptors were taken from a human donor with classical Hodgkin lymphoma.

This chain uses TRBV7-2 with TRBJ2-3; TRBD2 matches at 9 bases. The CDR3 totals 17 residues. The trim removed 0 bases at V and 4 bases at J, leaving 8 bases unmatched. The germline V gene has CDR1 SGHTA and CDR2 FQGNSA. The CDR3 nucleotides are TGTGCCAGCAGCTTAGCGTTGCGGGAGGGCCGATCAGATACGCAGTATTTT. Protein product: CASSLALREGRSDTQYF.

This clone appeared a few times. This rearrangement joins TRBV7-2 to TRBJ2-7; 11 bases agree with TRBD2. CDR3 length equals 14 residues. Per germline, CDR1 SGHTA and CDR2 FQGNSA. The junction had 7 bases not matched to a gene; V was cut back by 5 bases and J by 7 bases. CDR3 sequence reads: CASSPGLAGGEQYF. CDR3 sequence (DNA): TGTGCCAGCAGCCCCGGACTAGCGGGTGGGGAGCAGTACTTC. Full variable domain (outside the CDR3, taken from reference TRBV7-2 and TRBJ2-7): GAGVSQSPSNKVTEKGKDVELRCDPISGHTALYWYRQSLGQGLEFLIYFQGNSAPDKSGLPSDRFSAERTGGSVSTLTIQRTQQEDSAVYLCASSPGLAGGEQYFGPGTRLTVT.

Concerning this clone itself: Compared with germline, one end of the junction differs, possibly owing to a read error. The rearrangement joins TRBV7-7 to TRBJ2-1; D is possibly TRBD2 (5 bases). Germline V CDR1 and CDR2: SSHAT, FNYEAQ (reference sequence). This CDR3 contains 14 residues. The CDR3 loop is CASSPRPGLDEQFF. As DNA, the CDR3 is TGTGCTAGCAGCCCCAGACCCGGACTGGATGAGCAGTTCTTC.

The rearrangement joins TRBV7-8 to TRBJ2-7; D gene ambiguous. Germline V lookup: CDR1 SGHVS, CDR2 FQNEAQ. The V and J ends lost 6 bases and 2 bases respectively, with 14 bases between them. There are 14 residues in the CDR3. The CDR3 bases are TGTGCCAGCAGTATATCCGGGTCCGCCTACGAGCAGTACTTC. Protein: CASSISGSAYEQYF.

The chain carries TRBV14 and TRBJ1-3, with D perhaps matching TRBD1 (6 bases). The CDR3 is made up of 16 amino acids. V was shortened by 4 bases and J by 0 bases, with 13 bases between the two germline ends. Looked up from germline, CDR1 is SGHDN and CDR2 is FVKESK. This CDR3 is CASSRQTGLSGNTIYF. The CDR3 DNA follows: TGTGCCAGCAGCCGGCAGACAGGCCTCTCTGGAAACACCATATATTTT.

The chain links TRBV9 to TRBJ1-4; tentatively, D is TRBD1 (6 bases). V was trimmed by 2 bases and J by 6 bases, leaving 14 bases between them. Germline V gene sequence: CDR1 SGDLS, CDR2 YYNGEE. CDR3 length: 15 residues. DNA of the CDR3: TGTGCCAGCAGCGTGCAGGGGAGGATGGATGAAAAACTGTTTTTT. This encodes CASSVQGRMDEKLFF.

The chain is built from TRBV2 and TRBJ1-2; no clear D gene. Trimming stripped 11 bases from V and 4 bases from J, with 17 bases between. The CDR3 is 13 amino acids. CDR1 is SNHLY, CDR2 FYNNEI, per germline. CDR3 protein: CASQTQGSYGYTF. DNA of the CDR3: TGTGCCTCCCAGACCCAAGGGAGCTATGGCTACACCTTC.

The rearrangement uses TRBV21-1 and TRBJ2-1; the DNA was not compared with TRBD2, the D call given in the table. TRBV21-1 is a recognized pseudogene. There are 16 residues in the CDR3. The CDR3 DNA follows: TGTGCCAGCAGCGGCGGGGTCCTAGCGGTGGCGGAGGAGCAGTTCTTC. Its translation is CASSGGVLAVAEEQFF.

This clone has a handful of counts. The chain is built from TRBV10-3 and TRBJ2-1; 7 bases agree with TRBD1. Germline V gene sequence: CDR1 ENHRY, CDR2 SYGVKD. The CDR3 length is 14 residues. V dropped 11 bases and J dropped 3; count of bases not matched to a gene: 10. The DNA for the CDR3 is TGTGCCTCCTCCCCGGGACAGAGCTACAATGAGCAGTTCTTC. Its protein is CASSPGQSYNEQFF.

This sequence joins TRBV6-5 and TRBJ2-3; possible D gene TRBD2, 6 bases. There are 14 residues in the CDR3. The germline CDR1 and CDR2 sequences are MNHEY and SVGAGI. Trimming took off 0 bases at V and 4 bases at J, with 8 bases between the two ends. The CDR3: CASSYSGGADTQYF. The CDR3 DNA sequence: TGTGCCAGCAGTTACTCGGGCGGGGCAGATACGCAGTATTTT.

The chain combines TRBV5-1 with TRBJ2-5; TRBD2 aligns across 11 bases. The V gene's germline CDR1 is SGHRS and CDR2 YFSETQ. This CDR3 spans 15 amino acids. J gave up 5 bases and V 3 bases, and 6 bases lay outside the gene matches. For the CDR3, the DNA is TGCGCCAGCAGCTATCTAGCGGGAGGTGTGGAGACCCAGTACTTC. It is translated as CASSYLAGGVETQYF.

The chain employs TRBV10-3 and TRBJ2-4; D not certain. The V gene's germline CDR1 is ENHRY and CDR2 SYGVKD. The CDR3 contains 14 residues. V was pared by 0 bases and J by 6 bases, with 9 bases between. The CDR3 nucleotides read TGTGCCATCAGTGAGTCGAGGAGCTCAAACATTCAGTACTTC. Translation: CAISESRSSNIQYF.

V gene TRBV11-2 combines with J gene TRBJ2-3; 9 bases align to TRBD2. After removal of 5 bases from V and 5 bases from J, the junction contained 8 bases not matched to a gene. From germline, CDR1 is SGHAT and CDR2 FQNNGV. The CDR3 spans 15 residues. The CDR3 loop is CASSPGVAGEDTQYF. CDR3 sequence (DNA): TGTGCCAGCAGCCCCGGGGTAGCGGGAGAAGATACGCAGTATTTT.

This clone came up a few times. The genes are TRBV11-1 and TRBJ2-1, with 8 bases fitting TRBD2. J was trimmed by 0 bases and V by 5 bases; bases with no gene match: 6. The length of the CDR3 is 16 residues. Germline V lookup: CDR1 SGHAT, CDR2 FQDESV (reference sequence). Written as DNA, the CDR3 is TGTGCCAGCAGCCCACTAGCGGTCCTCTCCTACAATGAGCAGTTCTTC. Protein: CASSPLAVLSYNEQFF.